This is a list of T cell receptor beta chains from one sample in a study of PD-1 blockade in classical Hodgkin lymphoma. This table comes from immunoSEQ multiplex PCR, and its TCRdb copy is limited to in-frame clones, with some not included. The sample has just under 100,000 clones; approximately 83% are singletons. The sequencing used peripheral blood mononuclear cells (PBMCs), collected at baseline. All receptors derive from a human donor with classical Hodgkin lymphoma. Each CDR3 is given with its conserved first and last residue. A D gene is named only where the DNA matches it firmly. Only some rows state a clone size, as once, few, many or a class for expanded clones.

D gene: .; clone size: once; J gene: TRBJ2-3; V gene: TRBV5-4; CDR3 protein: CASSQQGGTAQYF; CDR3 DNA: TGTGCCAGCAGCCAACAGGGCGGGACTGCGCAGTATTTT
D gene: TRBD2; clone size: few; J gene: TRBJ2-2; V gene: TRBV28; CDR3 protein: CASSFGTSGTGELFF; CDR3 DNA: TGTGCCAGCAGTTTTGGGACTAGCGGGACCGGGGAGCTGTTTTTT
D gene: TRBD2; clone size: few; J gene: TRBJ2-3; V gene: TRBV18; CDR3 protein: CASSPPSGGRADTQYF; CDR3 DNA: TGTGCCAGCTCACCACCATCGGGCGGGAGGGCGGATACGCAGTATTTT
D gene: .; clone size: .; J gene: TRBJ1-2; V gene: TRBV6-5; CDR3 protein: CASSSGSRGGYTF; CDR3 DNA: TGTGCCAGCAGTTCAGGGAGTCGAGGAGGCTACACCTTC
D gene: TRBD1; clone size: .; J gene: TRBJ1-4; V gene: TRBV7-2; CDR3 protein: CASSSDTGAKLFF; CDR3 DNA: TGTGCCAGCAGCTCGGACACAGGGGCAAAACTGTTTTTT
D gene: .; clone size: .; J gene: TRBJ1-5; V gene: TRBV19; CDR3 protein: CASSTGTPGYSNQPQHF; CDR3 DNA: TGTGCCAGTAGTACCGGGACACCGGGCTATAGCAATCAGCCCCAGCATTTT
D gene: .; clone size: .; J gene: TRBJ2-1; V gene: TRBV4-1; CDR3 protein: CASSQVGAGEQFF; CDR3 DNA: TGCGCCAGCAGCCAAGTTGGGGCGGGAGAGCAGTTCTTC
D gene: .; clone size: .; J gene: TRBJ2-4; V gene: TRBV5-4; CDR3 protein: CASSFAQSGNIQYF; CDR3 DNA: TGTGCCAGCAGCTTCGCCCAGAGTGGGAACATTCAGTACTTC
D gene: TRBD1; clone size: .; J gene: TRBJ1-1; V gene: TRBV5-6; CDR3 protein: CASSLPGGNTEAFF; CDR3 DNA: TGTGCCAGCAGCTTGCCAGGGGGGAACACTGAAGCTTTCTTT
D gene: .; clone size: few; J gene: TRBJ2-1; V gene: TRBV9; CDR3 protein: CASSVGTSHAFYNEQFF; CDR3 DNA: TGTGCCAGCAGCGTAGGGACGAGTCATGCATTTTACAATGAGCAGTTCTTC
D gene: .; clone size: .; J gene: TRBJ1-2; V gene: TRBV5-1; CDR3 protein: CASKDLTDGHGYTF; CDR3 DNA: TGCGCCAGCAAAGACCTGACAGACGGTCATGGCTACACCTTC
D gene: .; clone size: once; J gene: TRBJ2-2; V gene: TRBV6-6; CDR3 protein: CASSYGGRGAGELFF; CDR3 DNA: TGTGCCAGCAGTTACGGAGGGAGGGGGGCCGGGGAGCTGTTTTTT
D gene: .; clone size: .; J gene: TRBJ2-1; V gene: TRBV19; CDR3 protein: CASSSESSYNEQFF; CDR3 DNA: TGTGCCAGTAGTAGCGAGAGCTCCTACAATGAGCAGTTCTTC
D gene: .; clone size: .; J gene: TRBJ2-5; V gene: TRBV14; CDR3 protein: CASSGQLQETQYF; CDR3 DNA: TGTGCCAGCAGCGGACAGCTCCAAGAGACCCAGTACTTC
D gene: .; clone size: once; J gene: TRBJ2-7; V gene: TRBV5-1; CDR3 protein: CASSPREGLSEQYF; CDR3 DNA: TGCGCCAGCAGCCCGCGCGAGGGCCTCTCCGAGCAGTACTTC
D gene: .; clone size: .; J gene: TRBJ2-7; V gene: TRBV6-6; CDR3 protein: CASSYSLGPSGEQYF; CDR3 DNA: TGTGCCAGCAGTTACAGCCTGGGGCCTTCGGGTGAGCAGTACTTC
D gene: TRBD1; clone size: .; J gene: TRBJ1-2; V gene: TRBV27; CDR3 protein: CASSWTDRGRGGYTF; CDR3 DNA: TGTGCCAGCAGTTGGACTGACAGGGGGCGAGGGGGCTACACCTTC
D gene: .; clone size: .; J gene: TRBJ2-1; V gene: TRBV6-4; CDR3 protein: CASSPSPAETSYNEQFF; CDR3 DNA: TGTGCCAGCAGCCCCTCCCCGGCGGAGACCTCCTACAATGAGCAGTTCTTC
D gene: TRBD2; clone size: .; J gene: TRBJ2-2; V gene: TRBV29-1; CDR3 protein: CSVDGGRDAGELFF; CDR3 DNA: TGCAGCGTTGATGGCGGGAGGGACGCCGGGGAGCTGTTTTTT
D gene: TRBD2; clone size: .; J gene: TRBJ2-3; V gene: TRBV7-2; CDR3 protein: CASSLRPGGVSDTQYF; CDR3 DNA: TGTGCCAGCAGCTTAAGACCGGGAGGCGTATCAGATACGCAGTATTTT
D gene: TRBD2; clone size: .; J gene: TRBJ2-3; V gene: TRBV6-5; CDR3 protein: CASSATSGGTDTQYF; CDR3 DNA: TGTGCCAGCAGTGCAACTAGCGGGGGTACAGATACGCAGTATTTT
D gene: .; clone size: .; J gene: TRBJ2-5; V gene: TRBV5-1; CDR3 protein: CASSRQGGQETQYF; CDR3 DNA: TGCGCCAGCAGCCGACAGGGAGGCCAAGAGACCCAGTACTTC
D gene: TRBD1; clone size: .; J gene: TRBJ1-1; V gene: TRBV5-1; CDR3 protein: CASSSRGTGGDRDSGTEAFF; CDR3 DNA: TGCGCCAGCAGCTCCAGAGGGACAGGGGGGGACAGGGACTCAGGCACTGAAGCTTTCTTT
D gene: .; clone size: .; J gene: TRBJ1-1; V gene: TRBV5-8; CDR3 protein: CASLRGRIEAFF; CDR3 DNA: TGTGCCAGCCTTAGAGGACGGATTGAAGCTTTCTTT
D gene: TRBD1; clone size: .; J gene: TRBJ1-1; V gene: TRBV6-6; CDR3 protein: CASSYPGTGKTEAFF; CDR3 DNA: TGTGCCAGCAGTTACCCCGGGACAGGGAAAACTGAAGCTTTCTTT
D gene: .; clone size: .; J gene: TRBJ1-3; V gene: TRBV7-9; CDR3 protein: CASSEQGGLAGNTIYF; CDR3 DNA: TGTGCCAGCAGCGAGCAGGGCGGCCTAGCTGGAAACACCATATATTTT
D gene: .; clone size: .; J gene: TRBJ2-7; V gene: TRBV28; CDR3 protein: CASSSVAKALGEQYF; CDR3 DNA: TGTGCCAGCAGTTCGGTGGCTAAGGCCTTGGGGGAGCAGTACTTC
D gene: .; clone size: .; J gene: TRBJ2-3; V gene: TRBV29-1; CDR3 protein: CSVETPDRFPDTQYF; CDR3 DNA: TGCAGCGTTGAAACCCCTGACAGGTTTCCAGATACGCAGTATTTT
D gene: .; clone size: .; J gene: TRBJ1-1; V gene: TRBV11-2; CDR3 protein: CASSLAGTPEAFF; CDR3 DNA: TGTGCCAGCAGCTTAGCGGGGACTCCAGAAGCTTTCTTT
D gene: TRBD1; clone size: .; J gene: TRBJ1-1; V gene: TRBV6-6; CDR3 protein: CASRRQGNTEAFF; CDR3 DNA: TGTGCCAGCAGACGACAGGGGAACACTGAAGCTTTCTTT
D gene: .; clone size: .; J gene: TRBJ2-2; V gene: TRBV6-6; CDR3 protein: CASSYGPTGDRGELFF; CDR3 DNA: TGTGCCAGCAGTTACGGGCCGACTGGAGACCGAGGGGAGCTGTTTTTT
D gene: TRBD1; clone size: few; J gene: TRBJ1-6; V gene: TRBV27; CDR3 protein: CASSPDRVDSPLHF; CDR3 DNA: TGTGCCAGCAGTCCGGACAGGGTCGATTCACCCCTCCACTTT
D gene: .; clone size: .; J gene: TRBJ2-5; V gene: TRBV28; CDR3 protein: CASSPWGRETQYF; CDR3 DNA: TGTGCCAGCAGCCCCTGGGGTCGGGAGACCCAGTACTTC
D gene: .; clone size: .; J gene: TRBJ2-7; V gene: TRBV19; CDR3 protein: CASSHRTIAYEQYF; CDR3 DNA: TGTGCCAGTTCTCATAGGACTATAGCCTACGAGCAGTACTTC
D gene: .; clone size: once; J gene: TRBJ2-7; V gene: TRBV7-3; CDR3 protein: CASSPGPRGTYEQYF; CDR3 DNA: TGTGCCAGCAGCCCTGGGCCCCGTGGGACCTACGAGCAGTACTTC
D gene: TRBD2; clone size: .; J gene: TRBJ2-1; V gene: TRBV5-1; CDR3 protein: CASSLAELAGVDEQFF; CDR3 DNA: TGCGCCAGCAGCTTGGCCGAACTAGCGGGAGTCGATGAGCAGTTCTTC
D gene: .; clone size: once; J gene: TRBJ2-5; V gene: TRBV10-3; CDR3 protein: CAISESGGGQETQYF; CDR3 DNA: TGTGCCATCAGTGAGTCGGGAGGGGGGCAAGAGACCCAGTACTTC
D gene: .; clone size: .; J gene: TRBJ2-5; V gene: TRBV9; CDR3 protein: CASSVGVRDETQYF; CDR3 DNA: TGTGCCAGCAGCGTAGGGGTTAGGGATGAGACCCAGTACTTC
D gene: TRBD1; clone size: .; J gene: TRBJ1-2; V gene: TRBV5-8; CDR3 protein: CASSLARTGVFGYTF; CDR3 DNA: TGTGCCAGCAGCTTGGCACGGACAGGGGTCTTTGGCTACACCTTC
D gene: TRBD2; clone size: .; J gene: TRBJ2-3; V gene: TRBV9; CDR3 protein: CASSPRTSGSSTDTQYF; CDR3 DNA: TGTGCCAGCAGCCCCCGGACTAGCGGGAGTAGCACAGATACGCAGTATTTT
D gene: .; clone size: few; J gene: TRBJ2-2; V gene: TRBV14; CDR3 protein: CASSHKNTGELFF; CDR3 DNA: TGTGCCAGCAGCCACAAGAACACCGGGGAGCTGTTTTTT
D gene: .; clone size: .; J gene: TRBJ2-1; V gene: TRBV7-9; CDR3 protein: CASSTAGPYNEQFF; CDR3 DNA: TGTGCCAGCAGCACAGCGGGCCCTTACAATGAGCAGTTCTTC
D gene: TRBD2; clone size: many; J gene: TRBJ2-7; V gene: TRBV7-8; CDR3 protein: CASSPSSGSYEQYF; CDR3 DNA: TGTGCCAGCAGCCCCTCTAGCGGTTCGTACGAGCAGTACTTC
D gene: .; clone size: .; J gene: TRBJ2-7; V gene: TRBV19; CDR3 protein: CASRVTSTLGEQYF; CDR3 DNA: TGTGCCAGTAGGGTCACTAGCACCCTTGGTGAGCAGTACTTC
D gene: .; clone size: .; J gene: TRBJ2-1; V gene: TRBV7-9; CDR3 protein: CASISGTYNEQFF; CDR3 DNA: TGTGCCAGCATTAGCGGAACCTACAATGAGCAGTTCTTC
D gene: TRBD2; clone size: .; J gene: TRBJ2-7; V gene: TRBV28; CDR3 protein: CASSFGGALYEQYF; CDR3 DNA: TGTGCCAGCAGTTTCGGGGGGGCTTTATACGAGCAGTACTTC
D gene: TRBD1; clone size: .; J gene: TRBJ1-5; V gene: TRBV6-1; CDR3 protein: CASSVTGGSQPQHF; CDR3 DNA: TGTGCCAGCAGTGTTACAGGGGGCTCTCAGCCCCAGCATTTT
D gene: TRBD1; clone size: .; J gene: TRBJ2-7; V gene: TRBV28; CDR3 protein: CASITGGQGAYEQYF; CDR3 DNA: TGTGCCAGCATCACTGGGGGACAGGGTGCTTACGAGCAGTACTTC
D gene: .; clone size: .; J gene: TRBJ2-2; V gene: TRBV6-1; CDR3 protein: CASSPQGTGELFF; CDR3 DNA: TGTGCCAGCAGCCCGCAGGGCACCGGGGAGCTGTTTTTT
D gene: .; clone size: .; J gene: TRBJ1-2; V gene: TRBV28; CDR3 protein: CASSLSGRVYGYTF; CDR3 DNA: TGTGCCAGCAGTTTATCTGGCAGGGTCTATGGCTACACCTTC
D gene: TRBD2; clone size: .; J gene: TRBJ2-5; V gene: TRBV5-6; CDR3 protein: CASSLEAGGGETQYF; CDR3 DNA: TGTGCCAGCAGCTTGGAAGCGGGAGGTGGGGAGACCCAGTACTTC
D gene: .; clone size: once; J gene: TRBJ1-1; V gene: TRBV18; CDR3 protein: CASSPVGGHTEAFF; CDR3 DNA: TGTGCCAGCTCACCAGTGGGGGGCCACACTGAAGCTTTCTTT
D gene: TRBD1; clone size: .; J gene: TRBJ1-1; V gene: TRBV19; CDR3 protein: CASSPGTGGVTEAFF; CDR3 DNA: TGTGCCAGTAGTCCGGGGACAGGGGGAGTCACTGAAGCTTTCTTT
D gene: .; clone size: .; J gene: TRBJ2-1; V gene: TRBV6-6; CDR3 protein: CASSTPRPGHGEQFF; CDR3 DNA: TGTGCCAGCAGTACACCGAGACCAGGGCATGGTGAGCAGTTCTTC
D gene: .; clone size: .; J gene: TRBJ2-7; V gene: TRBV27; CDR3 protein: CASSSGASPGEQYF; CDR3 DNA: TGTGCCAGCAGTTCCGGGGCCAGCCCCGGCGAGCAGTACTTC